The 3 T cell receptor beta chains below were found in one sample sequenced in a study of CD8+CD57+ T cells in acquired aplastic anemia. Genomic DNA served as template for TCR beta VDJ and CDR3 profiling. TCRdb ran MiXCR on the reads and lists one entry per CDR3 protein. Of more than 150,000 distinct CDR3 sequences listed, 55% to 70% are singletons. Sequenced input: sorted CD4+, CD8+, or CD8+CD57+ T cells (not recorded which) from PBMCs. These receptors originate from a human donor with severe aplastic anemia or a healthy control (not recorded which).

This clonotype was counted a single time. The CDR3 reads CASSEGLDYSPLHF. In nucleotides, the CDR3 is TGTGCCAGCAGTGAAGGTCTGGATTATTCACCCCTCCACTTT. V and J are TRBV2 and TRBJ1-6; no clear D. Deletions cut 1 base from V and 8 bases from J, with 9 bases between. Germline CDR1 is SNHLY and CDR2 is FYNNEI. The CDR3 length is 14 residues.

To note about this clonotype: This may arise from a read error, as a much more abundant clone is one base away. The chain is built from TRBV20-1 and TRBJ2-5; D is unresolved. The DNA matches TRBJ2-1 better at its end, which makes the J call doubtful. From germline, CDR1 is DFQATT and CDR2 SNEGSKA (reference sequence). CDR3 length equals 14 residues. The CDR3 DNA sequence: TGCAGTGCTACTTTAGATGGGGAAGGCAATGAGCAGTTCTTC. This sequence encodes CSATLDGEGNEQFF.

To note about this clonotype: This may arise from a read error, as a much more abundant clone is one base away. Because the CDR3 is missing its conserved closing phenylalanine or tryptophan, this is likely a read error. This chain joins TRBV6-2 or TRBV6-3 and TRBJ1-5; D gene unclear. The germline CDR1 and CDR2 sequences are MNHEY and SVGEGT. The V end lost 2 bases, the J end lost 2 bases, and 7 bases lay between the germline ends. The CDR3 covers 14 residues. The DNA for the CDR3 is TGTGCCAGCAGTTACGGTTTGCGCAATCAGCCCCAGCATCTT. It is translated as CASSYGLRNQPQHL.